This T cell receptor (beta chain) was sequenced in a study of T cell responses to AZD1222 COVID-19 vaccine. Study results and limitations: Vaccination with two AZD1222 doses was followed by a rise in Spike-specific TCR breadth and depth. Baseline antibody screening turned up just a handful of seropositive AZD1222 recipients. It was only after the peak T cell response that any repertoires were sampled. CD4 TCRs linked to vaccination spanned spike, dominating at 160-218 and 743-854.

A word on this clone: Its antigen is not known.

Germline CDR1 reads SGHRS; CDR2 reads YFSETQ. V dropped 2 bases and J dropped 6 bases, with 12 bases sitting between them. The CDR3 runs to 13 residues. Clones were read by immunoSEQ multiplex PCR, and TCRdb kept only the in-frame ones, dropping some. Of approximately 300,000 clones listed, around 93% are singletons. This TCR came from an adult who received the AZD1222 COVID-19 vaccine. The sequences come from peripheral blood, collected 28 days after the second AZD1222 dose. V and J are TRBV5-1 and TRBJ2-7; D remains ambiguous. CDR3 DNA: TGCGCCAGCAGCTTTGAAGAAGATCCCGAGCAGTACTTC. The encoded protein is CASSFEEDPEQYF.